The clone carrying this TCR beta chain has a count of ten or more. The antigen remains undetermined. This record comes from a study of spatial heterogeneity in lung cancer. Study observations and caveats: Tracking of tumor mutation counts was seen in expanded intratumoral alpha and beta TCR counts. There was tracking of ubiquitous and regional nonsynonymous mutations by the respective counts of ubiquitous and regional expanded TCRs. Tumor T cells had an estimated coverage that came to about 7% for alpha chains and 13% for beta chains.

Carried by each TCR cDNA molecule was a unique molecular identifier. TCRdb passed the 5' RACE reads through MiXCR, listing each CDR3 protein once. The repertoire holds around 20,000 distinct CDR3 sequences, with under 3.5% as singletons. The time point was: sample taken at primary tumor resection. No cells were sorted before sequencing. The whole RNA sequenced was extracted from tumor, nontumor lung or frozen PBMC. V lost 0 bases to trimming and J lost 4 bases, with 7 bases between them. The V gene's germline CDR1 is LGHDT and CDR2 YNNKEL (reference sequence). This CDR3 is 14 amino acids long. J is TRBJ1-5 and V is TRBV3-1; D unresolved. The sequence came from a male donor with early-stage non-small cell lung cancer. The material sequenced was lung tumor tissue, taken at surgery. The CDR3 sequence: CASSQDSWNQPQHF. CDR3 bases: TGTGCCAGCAGCCAAGACAGCTGGAATCAGCCCCAGCATTTT.